The 15 T cell receptor beta chains reported below all come from one sample, sequenced in a study of identical twins. TCRdb analysed the 5' RACE reads with MiXCR anew, one entry per CDR3 protein. The table has 690,000 or so distinct CDR3 sequences, 8% to 9% seen once. These data were also filed under a second study, of yellow fever vaccine responses in identical twins.

The sample taken for sequencing was PBMCs. The receptors shown here come from a woman between 18 and 29 years old in good health.

This clonotype has at least ten counts. This sequence joins TRBV29-1 and TRBJ2-5; D gene uncertain. V was trimmed by 7 bases and J by 2 bases, leaving 11 bases between them. In germline, CDR1 is SQVTM, CDR2 ANQGSEA. This CDR3 is 12 amino acids long. The CDR3 region has the DNA TGCAGCGGAATCGGGCTGCAAGAGACCCAGTACTTC. Residues: CSGIGLQETQYF.

V gene TRBV12-3 or TRBV12-4 combines with J gene TRBJ2-1, with 11 bases matching TRBD2. CDR3 size: 16 residues. Trimming at V came to 8 bases and at J to 4 bases, leaving 10 bases not matched to a gene. The CDR3 DNA is TGTGCCAGCGGGTTCACTAGCGGGGGAGGGTACAATGAGCAGTTCTTC. It is translated as CASGFTSGGGYNEQFF.

The DNA of the CDR3 is TGTGCCAGCAGCTTATCGGGACAGGGCCACTACAATGAGCAGTTCTTC. Amino acids: CASSLSGQGHYNEQFF. The V and J genes are TRBV7-9 and TRBJ2-1; 9 nucleotides align to TRBD1. The CDR3 runs 16 residues. CDR1 and CDR2 (germline): SEHNR, FQNEAQ (reference sequence). V was pared by 2 bases and J by 3 bases, with 5 bases of the junction left unmatched.

This chain uses TRBV20-1 with TRBJ2-7; 7 bases fit TRBD1. The germline CDR1 and CDR2 sequences are DFQATT and SNEGSKA (reference sequence). With 3 bases clipped from V and 1 base from J, the junction kept 12 bases outside the gene matches. The CDR3 is 16 residues long. CDR3: CSASRARDSLSYEQYF. The CDR3 region has the DNA TGCAGTGCTAGTAGGGCCCGGGACAGCTTATCCTACGAGCAGTACTTC.

This clonotype was seen repeatedly, ten times or more. This chain links TRBV7-9 with TRBJ2-3; TRBD2 aligns across 7 bases. V trimming: 8 bases; J trimming: 2 bases; junction bases outside the gene matches: 13. Germline-derived CDR1 and CDR2 are SEHNR and FQNEAQ (reference sequence). The CDR3 length is 16 residues. The CDR3 DNA is TGTGCCAGCTCCCTCGACGGGGCGGGAGCCACAGATACGCAGTATTTT. Amino acids: CASSLDGAGATDTQYF.

In this sample, this clonotype turned up a few times. The chain links TRBV7-8 to TRBJ1-5; no reliable D call. The CDR3 covers 14 residues. The germline CDR1 and CDR2 sequences are SGHVS and FQNEAQ. The V end lost 1 base, the J end lost 7 bases, and 11 bases lay between the germline ends. CDR3 DNA sequence: TGTGCCAGCAGCTTAGGGGTAGGTCAGCAGCCCCAGCATTTT. Its protein is CASSLGVGQQPQHF.

This clonotype has at least ten counts. The chain carries TRBV11-2 and TRBJ2-5; D gene ambiguous. V lost 6 bases and J lost 1, with 3 bases in between. Germline-derived CDR1 and CDR2 are SGHAT and FQNNGV. CDR3 length: 11 amino acids. CDR3 region: CASRRQETQYF. The CDR3 nucleotides are TGTGCCAGCAGACGCCAAGAGACCCAGTACTTC. Variable domain in full (rest from reference TRBV11-2 and TRBJ2-5): EAGVAQSPRYKIIEKRQSVAFWCNPISGHATLYWYQQILGQGPKLLIQFQNNGVVDDSQLPKDRFSAERLKGVDSTLKIQPAKLEDSAVYLCASRRQETQYFGPGTRLLVL.

This clonotype was observed a handful of times. This chain joins TRBV20-1 and TRBJ2-3; D uncertain. CDR1 is DFQATT, CDR2 SNEGSKA, per germline (reference sequence). With 5 bases removed from V and 0 bases from J, the gap between germline ends came to 15 bases. This CDR3 region has 15 residues. CDR3 loop: CSAQTPLLSTDTQYF. The CDR3 DNA is TGCAGTGCTCAGACTCCCCTGCTGAGCACAGATACGCAGTATTTT.

This clonotype came up many times. The V call is TRBV5-1, the J call TRBJ2-7; D is unresolved. CDR1 is SGHRS, CDR2 YFSETQ, per germline. This CDR3 spans 12 amino acids. The V end was cut by 0 bases, the J end by 5 bases, with 6 bases between. The CDR3: CASSLEWNEQYF. As DNA, the CDR3 is TGCGCCAGCAGCTTGGAGTGGAACGAGCAGTACTTC.

The table lists this clonotype with many counts. The rearrangement uses TRBV5-6 and TRBJ2-1, with 9 bases identical to TRBD1. CDR3 size: 16 residues. From germline, CDR1 is SGHDT and CDR2 YYEEEE. V lost 3 bases and J lost 7; bases outside the gene matches: 11. This chain's CDR3 is CASSSTPGQGRNEQFF. The CDR3 coding sequence is TGTGCCAGCAGCTCGACGCCGGGACAGGGAAGGAATGAGCAGTTCTTC.

The chain couples TRBV20-1 to TRBJ2-3; TRBD2 matches at 12 bases. Per the germline V gene, CDR1 is DFQATT and CDR2 is SNEGSKA (reference sequence). The CDR3 sequence is 16 residues long. The trim removed 3 bases at V and 7 bases at J, leaving 11 bases unmatched. Here the CDR3 reads CSASPVTSGRPYTQYF. DNA for the CDR3: TGCAGTGCTAGCCCCGTAACTAGCGGGAGGCCCTATACGCAGTATTTT.

The chain couples TRBV7-9 to TRBJ1-2; no reliable D call. Germline V CDR1 and CDR2: SEHNR, FQNEAQ (reference sequence). With 5 bases removed from V and 8 bases from J, the gap between germline ends came to 15 bases. The CDR3 has 13 residues. In nucleotides, the CDR3 is TGTGCCAGCAGCGCGACCCCAACGGAAGGCTACACCTTC. Translating gives CASSATPTEGYTF.

The J gene is TRBJ1-5, the V gene TRBV27; no clear D. The CDR3 is 13 residues long. Germline V gene sequence: CDR1 MNHEY, CDR2 SMNVEV (reference sequence). The V end lost 4 bases, the J end lost 7 bases, and 11 bases lay between the germline ends. Here the CDR3 reads CASSYGIGQPQHF. The CDR3 DNA reads as TGTGCCAGCAGTTATGGGATTGGGCAGCCCCAGCATTTT.

This clonotype has only a few counts. This sequence joins TRBV10-3 and TRBJ2-7; D is uncertain. CDR1 is ENHRY, CDR2 SYGVKD, per germline. CDR3 length: 16 residues. V was cut by 3 bases and J by 0 bases, with 15 bases left in between. The CDR3: CAISEPPDRSSYEQYF. The CDR3 region has the DNA TGTGCCATCAGTGAACCGCCTGATAGGAGCTCCTACGAGCAGTACTTC.

This rearrangement joins TRBV4-3 to TRBJ2-7; tentative D call: TRBD2 (6 bases). Germline-derived CDR1 and CDR2 are LGHNA and YSLEER. Trimming pared 0 bases from V and 2 bases from J, leaving 11 bases between. This CDR3 comprises 15 residues. The CDR3 nucleotides are TGCGCCAGCAGCCAAGATGGCGGGATCACCTACGAGCAGTACTTC. It translates to CASSQDGGITYEQYF.